These 23 T cell receptor beta chains were sequenced from one sample in a study of regulatory T cells in long-lasting Graves disease. Time point here: persistent/refractory GD, antithyroid drugs over 5 years with positive TRAb. RNA from PBMCs was the source of the TCR library. For TCR beta, libraries came from iRepertoire HTBI primers and Arm-PCR of CDR3 regions. Each CDR3 protein gets one entry after TCRdb re-called the multiplex PCR reads with MiXCR. The sample consists of 600,000 to 800,000 distinct CDR3 sequences, about 32% of them appearing once. The material sequenced was peripheral blood mononuclear cells (PBMCs), taken when the disease was refractory, from a patient treated with antithyroid drugs. The receptor source for this set is a female donor with Graves disease.

This clonotype was detected a few times. This chain links TRBV29-1 with TRBJ1-3; D gene uncertain. The V end was cut by 4 bases, the J end by 0 bases, with 13 bases between. The CDR3 loop spans 15 amino acids. CDR1 and CDR2 (germline): SQVTM, ANQGSEA. The CDR3 region has the DNA TGCAGCGTTGTCGCAGGAACGATCTCTGGAAACACCATATATTTT. Amino acids: CSVVAGTISGNTIYF.

J is TRBJ2-7 and V is TRBV30; the match to TRBD2 covers 11 bases. Per germline, CDR1 GTSNPN and CDR2 SVGIG (reference sequence). Trimming cost V 1 base and J 7 bases; bases outside gene matches: 6. CDR3 length equals 14 residues. CDR3 nucleotide sequence: TGTGCCTGGAGTGGACTAGCGGGAATGAGGGAGCAGTACTTC. Its translation is CAWSGLAGMREQYF.

This chain joins TRBV7-9 and TRBJ1-5, with D maybe TRBD1 (5 bases). V lost 2 bases, J lost 2 bases, and 10 bases lay in between. The CDR3 consists of 15 residues. Per the germline V gene, CDR1 is SEHNR and CDR2 is FQNEAQ (reference sequence). CDR3 amino acids: CASSLQGSGNQPQHF. The CDR3 nucleotides are TGTGCCAGCAGCTTACAGGGAAGTGGCAATCAGCCCCAGCATTTT.

Many counts were recorded for this clonotype. The chain recombines TRBV6-1 with TRBJ1-1, with D perhaps TRBD1 (6 bases). CDR1 and CDR2 (germline): MNHNS, SASEGT. CDR3 size: 11 residues. The V end lost 6 bases, the J end lost 5 bases, and 7 bases lay between the germline ends. The CDR3 DNA reads TGTGCCAGCAGACAGGGTACTGAAGCTTTCTTT. It is translated as CASRQGTEAFF.

This clonotype was seen more than once but under ten times. The chain is built from TRBV27 and TRBJ1-1; D unclear. Germline CDR1 and CDR2: MNHEY and SMNVEV (reference sequence). V dropped 3 bases and J dropped 0 bases, with 8 bases sitting between them. The CDR3 sequence is 14 residues long. CDR3 protein: CASSLLAMNTEAFF. The CDR3 nucleotides read TGTGCCAGCAGTTTGCTGGCCATGAACACTGAAGCTTTCTTT.

This clonotype has ten or more counts. V and J are TRBV11-2 and TRBJ2-4; 7 nucleotides agree with TRBD1. Trimming at V came to 4 bases and at J to 0 bases, leaving 3 bases not matched to a gene. The germline gives CDR1 SGHAT, CDR2 FQNNGV. CDR3 length: 15 residues. CDR3 residues: CASSSYRGAKNIQYF. CDR3 DNA sequence: TGTGCCAGCAGCTCCTACAGGGGAGCCAAAAACATTCAGTACTTC.

The table lists this clonotype with many counts. The chain has TRBV2 and TRBJ1-1, with 7 bases that match TRBD1. Germline CDR1 is SNHLY and CDR2 is FYNNEI. V shed 6 bases and J 4 bases; nucleotides not matched to a gene: 8. The CDR3 runs 14 residues. For the CDR3, the DNA is TGTGCCAGCAGCCAGACAGGGTTCGGCACTGAAGCTTTCTTT. Encoded protein: CASSQTGFGTEAFF.

This clonotype was seen more than once but under ten times. V usage is TRBV29-1 and J usage is TRBJ1-2; 8 bases agree with TRBD1. Germline values: CDR1 SQVTM, CDR2 ANQGSEA. This CDR3 contains 16 residues. The junction had 10 bases not matched to a gene; V was cut back by 0 bases and J by 4 bases. CDR3 sequence: CSVEDHDRGLSYGYTF. The CDR3 nucleotides are TGCAGCGTTGAAGATCACGACAGGGGTCTGTCCTATGGCTACACCTTC.

In this sample, this clonotype turned up a few times. The CDR3 protein is CSAGGGQWEETQYF. In DNA, the CDR3 is TGCAGTGCGGGGGGGGGACAGTGGGAAGAGACCCAGTACTTC. This chain uses TRBV20-1 with TRBJ2-5; D assignment may be TRBD1 or TRBD2 (7 bases each). Germline values: CDR1 DFQATT, CDR2 SNEGSKA (reference sequence). V was pared by 6 bases and J by 3 bases, with 17 bases between. The length of the CDR3 is 14 residues.

This chain uses TRBV9 with TRBJ1-2; TRBD1 matches at 9 bases. This CDR3 has 15 residues. V was pared by 0 bases and J by 6 bases, with 6 bases of the junction left unmatched. Germline CDR1 SGDLS, CDR2 YYNGEE. The CDR3 is CASSVGTGVSDGYTF. CDR3 in DNA: TGTGCCAGCAGCGTAGGGACAGGGGTGTCGGATGGCTACACCTTC.

This clonotype was recorded a few times. The chain carries TRBV3-1 and TRBJ1-1; no clear D gene. Germline V gene lookup returns CDR1 LGHDT and CDR2 YNNKEL (reference sequence). Trimming pared 3 bases from V and 8 bases from J, leaving 10 bases between. This CDR3 spans 12 amino acids. CDR3 DNA sequence: TGTGCCAGCAGCCATCAGCCAAGGGAAGCTTTCTTT. It codes for CASSHQPREAFF.

This clonotype was seen more than once but under ten times. This chain joins TRBV20-1 and TRBJ1-1, with D unresolved. Germline V gene data show CDR1 as DFQATT and CDR2 as SNEGSKA (reference sequence). Trimming removed 6 bases from V and 2 bases from J, with 13 bases in between. The CDR3 loop spans 13 amino acids. CDR3 loop: CSAPGASNTEAFF. The CDR3 DNA is TGCAGTGCCCCGGGTGCTAGTAACACTGAAGCTTTCTTT.

CDR3 loop: CASGLESNQYF. In DNA, the CDR3 is TGTGCTAGTGGTCTAGAGTCTAATCAGTACTTC. V is TRBV12-5 and J is TRBJ2-4; no clear D gene. With 5 bases removed from V and 12 bases from J, the gap between germline ends came to 11 bases. Germline V lookup: CDR1 LGHNT, CDR2 FRNRAP. This CDR3 has 11 residues.

This clonotype was seen only a few times. The genes are TRBV2 and TRBJ1-2, with D uncertain. The germline V gene has CDR1 SNHLY and CDR2 FYNNEI. This CDR3 contains 14 residues. With 1 base removed from V and 4 bases from J, the gap between germline ends came to 10 bases. CDR3 sequence reads: CASSEGSTFYGYTF. Here the CDR3 DNA reads TGTGCCAGCAGTGAAGGTTCAACCTTCTATGGCTACACCTTC.

The chain recombines TRBV5-1 with TRBJ2-2; D perhaps matches TRBD2 (6 bases). V dropped 4 bases and J dropped 2 bases, with 12 bases sitting between them. Germline V gene sequence: CDR1 SGHRS, CDR2 YFSETQ. The CDR3 length is 15 residues. The CDR3 nucleotides read TGCGCCAGCAGCCAGAGGGAGGTCAACACCGGGGAGCTGTTTTTT. It encodes CASSQREVNTGELFF.

This chain joins TRBV20-1 and TRBJ2-5, with D possibly matching TRBD1 (6 bases). Germline lookup yields CDR1 DFQATT and CDR2 SNEGSKA (reference sequence). The CDR3 totals 14 residues. CDR3 nucleotides: TGCAGCTTCCGGGACAACCTGTTTCGAGAGACCCAGTACTTC. Amino acid sequence: CSFRDNLFRETQYF.

The chain is built from TRBV6-1 and TRBJ1-2; D unresolved. The CDR3 is made up of 13 amino acids. V was shortened by 6 bases and J by 3 bases, with 11 bases between the two germline ends. The germline CDR1 and CDR2 sequences are MNHNS and SASEGT. The CDR3 DNA reads as TGTGCCAGCAGACGAACAGTGCACTATGGCTACACCTTC. Its protein is CASRRTVHYGYTF.

Many counts were recorded for this clonotype. The genes are TRBV2 and TRBJ1-1; perhaps TRBD1 as D (6 bases). Germline assignment: CDR1 SNHLY and CDR2 FYNNEI. The CDR3 covers 21 residues. Trimming pared 3 bases from V and 0 bases from J, leaving 29 bases between. Written as DNA, the CDR3 is TGTGCCAGCAGTGATGACCAGCTCGTCCGCCAGGGGTGGGGGATGAACACTGAAGCTTTCTTT. Protein: CASSDDQLVRQGWGMNTEAFF.

This clonotype was counted many times. The rearrangement joins TRBV7-2 to TRBJ2-5, with TRBD2 as a possible D gene (6 bases). CDR1 SGHTA and CDR2 FQGNSA come from the germline V gene. The length of the CDR3 is 15 residues. Trimming shortened V by 2 bases and J by 1 base, and 11 bases separated the two germline ends. CDR3 loop: CASSLIRGIQETQYF. The DNA of the CDR3 is TGTGCCAGCAGCTTAATTCGGGGGATCCAAGAGACCCAGTACTTC.

This chain joins TRBV6-1 and TRBJ2-5, with TRBD2 identical over 10 bases. From germline, CDR1 is MNHNS and CDR2 SASEGT. Trimming took 4 bases from V and 2 from J; bases not matched to a gene: 22. There are 21 residues in the CDR3. For the CDR3, the DNA is TGTGCCAGCAGTGTCGACCCCCGGGGACTAGCGATGAGGGGGGGACAAGAGACCCAGTACTTC. Amino acid sequence: CASSVDPRGLAMRGGQETQYF.

The CDR3 region has the DNA TGTGCCAGCAGCACAGGGGATGTCGGGACCCAGTACTTC. Translating gives CASSTGDVGTQYF. The chain has TRBV2 and TRBJ2-5, with 7 bases aligning to TRBD1. The junction had 8 bases not matched to a gene; V was cut back by 6 bases and J by 7 bases. This CDR3 contains 13 residues. Germline CDR1 and CDR2: SNHLY and FYNNEI.

The rearrangement joins TRBV5-5 to TRBJ1-6, with D possibly matching TRBD1 (5 bases). Germline V gene data show CDR1 as SGHKS and CDR2 as YYEKEE (reference sequence). The CDR3 length is 13 residues. The germline V and J ends were trimmed by 3 bases and 14 bases, with 15 bases remaining between them. Here the CDR3 reads CASSWEVRGALHF. DNA for the CDR3: TGTGCCAGCAGCTGGGAGGTGCGGGGGGCCCTCCACTTT.

The rearrangement joins TRBV12-3 or TRBV12-4 to TRBJ1-2, with 8 bases identical to TRBD1. The junction had 17 bases not matched to a gene; V was cut back by 6 bases and J by 5 bases. The CDR3 has 17 amino acids. The CDR3 DNA sequence: TGTGCCAGCAGACCAAGAGGATCAGGGGGCAAAATGTATGGCTACACCTTC. As protein: CASRPRGSGGKMYGYTF.